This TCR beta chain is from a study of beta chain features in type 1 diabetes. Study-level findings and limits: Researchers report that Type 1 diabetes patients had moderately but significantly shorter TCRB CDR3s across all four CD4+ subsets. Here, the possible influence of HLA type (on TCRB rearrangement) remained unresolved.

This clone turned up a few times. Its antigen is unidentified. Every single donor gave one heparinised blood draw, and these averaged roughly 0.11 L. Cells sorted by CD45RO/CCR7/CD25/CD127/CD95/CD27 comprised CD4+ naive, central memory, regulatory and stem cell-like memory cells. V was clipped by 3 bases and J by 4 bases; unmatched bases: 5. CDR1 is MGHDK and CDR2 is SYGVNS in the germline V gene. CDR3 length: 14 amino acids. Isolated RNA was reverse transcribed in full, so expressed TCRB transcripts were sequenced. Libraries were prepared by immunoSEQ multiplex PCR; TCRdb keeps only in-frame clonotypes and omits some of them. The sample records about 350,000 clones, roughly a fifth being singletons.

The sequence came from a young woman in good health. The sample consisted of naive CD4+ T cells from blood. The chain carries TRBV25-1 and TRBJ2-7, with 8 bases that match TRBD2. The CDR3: CASSDPAGGYEQYF. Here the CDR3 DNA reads TGTGCCAGCAGTGACCCGGCGGGAGGTTACGAGCAGTACTTC.